This is a list of T cell receptor beta chains from one sample in a study of regulatory T cells in long-lasting Graves disease. One entry per CDR3 protein, called by TCRdb with MiXCR from the multiplex PCR reads. The sample contains hundreds of thousands of distinct CDR3 sequences, about 13% of which appear only once. This same sample was also taken into another study, of T cells in Graves' hyperthyroidism and ophthalmopathy.

The sample here was peripheral blood mononuclear cells (PBMCs), taken at new diagnosis, from a patient treated with antithyroid drugs. These receptors were collected from a young man with Graves disease. Both conserved end residues are trimmed from each CDR3. Each record gives: CDR3 protein, V gene, J gene.

ASSLPGTVGYT,TRBV7-9,TRBJ1-2
SARGTGSVPYGYT,TRBV20-1,TRBJ1-2
SAPLKGAGEKLF,TRBV20-1,TRBJ1-4
ASSQDKGTSSVSPLH,TRBV3-1,TRBJ1-6
ASGRGSYNEQF,TRBV2,TRBJ2-1
ASSFRGIQY,TRBV7-2,TRBJ2-4
ASSLTGLAGVTGELF,TRBV7-3,TRBJ2-2
ASSPGLADPYEQY,TRBV11-2,TRBJ2-7
ASSSHGHEQY,TRBV6-5,TRBJ2-7
ASSLARGQEGEQY,TRBV5-1,TRBJ2-7
ASSPTLGQGVREAF,TRBV18,TRBJ1-1
ASSSWANEKLF,TRBV7-9,TRBJ1-4
ASSSEPGLRDQY,TRBV6-5,TRBJ2-5
ASSPARGIGNTIY,TRBV18,TRBJ1-3
SARDQGMYDEQF,TRBV20-1,TRBJ2-1
ASSHRRDNRHQPQH,TRBV27,TRBJ1-5
ASSFPGQGYEQY,TRBV7-9,TRBJ2-7
ASRFNRLGYT,TRBV12-3/TRBV12-4,TRBJ1-2
ASSPNDRELF,TRBV5-1,TRBJ1-4
SAPSSGNTGELF,TRBV20-1,TRBJ2-2
ASSRDRINTEAF,TRBV5-1,TRBJ1-1
ASSSIAGGSTGELF,TRBV7-9,TRBJ2-2
AQEYGREIWGYEQY,TRBV10-3,TRBJ2-7
ASSYGGGQF,TRBV12-3/TRBV12-4,TRBJ2-1
SARDLGVPYEQY,TRBV20-1,TRBJ2-7
ASSSPTTSGSGNEQF,TRBV6-5,TRBJ2-1
SARGLAGELIYEQY,TRBV20-1,TRBJ2-7
ATSDTTSRGETQY,TRBV24-1,TRBJ2-5
ASSPLANTEAF,TRBV18,TRBJ1-1
SVEGQETQY,TRBV29-1,TRBJ2-5
ASAHRTTQY,TRBV6-2/TRBV6-3,TRBJ2-5
ASSAATGGFTEAF,TRBV11-2,TRBJ1-1
SARESLIGREITDTQY,TRBV20-1,TRBJ2-3
SASMGAKNIQY,TRBV20-1,TRBJ2-4
ASSFQSDYEQY,TRBV12-3/TRBV12-4,TRBJ2-7
ASRKDVTDTQY,TRBV12-3/TRBV12-4,TRBJ2-3
ASSTGLAGVLEQY,TRBV5-8,TRBJ2-7
ASSDGRGAGISDTQY,TRBV6-4,TRBJ2-3
ASSPGAGGGEETQY,TRBV7-2,TRBJ2-5
ASSTWDSRNQPQH,TRBV19,TRBJ1-5
ASSFKGSTGGRHNEQY,TRBV12-3/TRBV12-4,TRBJ2-7
ASSVGDRVGTEAF,TRBV7-9,TRBJ1-1
ASSLARGVVSTDTQY,TRBV5-1,TRBJ2-3
ASSQQGSKWETQY,TRBV7-3,TRBJ2-5
AISEFGSTYEQY,TRBV10-3,TRBJ2-7
ASTRPADNYGYT,TRBV19,TRBJ1-2
ASSSLLRAQGEQF,TRBV7-2,TRBJ2-1
SVGRQRHEKLF,TRBV29-1,TRBJ1-4
ASSFESSYGYT,TRBV5-1,TRBJ1-2
ATSAGGRYEQY,TRBV24-1,TRBJ2-7
ASSLGREGTYEQY,TRBV5-1,TRBJ2-7
SASGGGWAGELF,TRBV29-1,TRBJ2-2
ASSVDATLDNSPLH,TRBV9,TRBJ1-6
ASSLPQGNYGYT,TRBV7-2,TRBJ1-2
ASESGGDNEKLF,TRBV2,TRBJ1-4
ASSEGGGFSYNEQF,TRBV7-9,TRBJ2-1
SAMTGAGAF,TRBV20-1,TRBJ1-1
ATSDMDSSGASGETQY,TRBV24-1,TRBJ2-5
ASSLAHLDEQY,TRBV7-9,TRBJ2-7